The subject of this entry is one T cell receptor (beta chain). The antigen remains unidentified. PCR was performed using 60 Vbeta and 13 Jbeta primers. Profiled with immunoSEQ multiplex PCR; TCRdb holds only in-frame clones, not every one. The sample data list 150,000 to 200,000 clones. This sample stems from a study of cytomegalovirus exposure and HLA in healthy donors. General study points: Most TCR sequences were seen very rarely across donors, but some public TCRs occurred in many. Several of the most significant clusters appeared, in a later analysis, to be linked to common viral pathogens.

The receptor was derived from a young woman in good health and CMV-seropositive. Material for sequencing was PBMCs.

The CDR3 here is CASSPGGGPNEQFF. CDR3 sequence (DNA): TGTGCCAGCAGCCCCGGCGGGGGCCCCAATGAGCAGTTCTTC. This rearrangement joins TRBV4-2 to TRBJ2-1, with TRBD2 as a possible D gene (7 bases). V was clipped by 4 bases and J by 6 bases, with 13 bases between them. CDR3 size: 14 residues. Germline-derived CDR1 and CDR2 are LGHNA and YNFKEQ.